A single sample gave rise to the 31 T cell receptor beta chains below, sequenced in a study of shared clonotypes between healthy human individuals. Assay: immunoSEQ multiplex PCR; the TCRdb copy retains only in-frame clones and omits some. The profile covers hundreds of thousands of clones, with roughly 79% appearing a single time and about 12% taken by the ten largest. Material for sequencing was PBMCs. The receptors originated from a woman in her thirties or forties in good health. Some clones in this sample may be carry-over from other donors' samples.

V usage is TRBV6-5 and J usage is TRBJ1-1; possibly TRBD1 for D (6 bases). The length of the CDR3 is 11 residues. Germline CDR1 and CDR2: MNHEY and SVGAGI. The V and J ends lost 5 bases and 10 bases respectively, with 11 bases between them. The CDR3 coding sequence is TGTGCCAGCAGTCAGGGGTTCGGAGCTTTCTTT. This codes for CASSQGFGAFF.

The J gene is TRBJ2-5, the V gene TRBV5-1; no reliable D call. V was pared by 6 bases and J by 4 bases, with 13 bases between. The CDR3 is 13 residues long. Germline-derived CDR1 and CDR2 are SGHRS and YFSETQ. CDR3 DNA: TGCGCCAGCAATTCTGGGGATTTAGAGACCCAGTACTTC. This encodes CASNSGDLETQYF. Looking up the rest from reference TRBV5-1 and TRBJ2-5 gives the full variable domain: KAGVTQTPRYLIKTRGQQVTLSCSPISGHRSVSWYQQTPGQGLQFLFEYFSETQRNKGNFPGRFSGRQFSNSRSEMNVSTLELGDSALYLCASNSGDLETQYFGPGTRLLVL.

The rearrangement uses TRBV7-9 and TRBJ2-7; 13 nucleotides agree with TRBD2. Germline trimming cut 5 bases from V and 4 bases from J; bases unmatched to any gene: 5. CDR3 length equals 15 residues. Per germline, CDR1 SEHNR and CDR2 FQNEAQ (reference sequence). CDR3 nucleotide sequence: TGTGCCAGCAGCAACGGACTAGCGGGGGAATACGAGCAGTACTTC. Translated: CASSNGLAGEYEQYF.

The chain has TRBV7-2 and TRBJ1-2; tentative D call: TRBD1 (5 bases). This CDR3 spans 14 amino acids. CDR1 SGHTA and CDR2 FQGNSA come from the germline V gene. V was trimmed by 1 base and J by 4 bases, leaving 10 bases between them. The CDR3 DNA is TGTGCCAGCAGCTTAGGACAGCCTCTCTATGGCTACACCTTC. Protein product: CASSLGQPLYGYTF. The full variable domain, in which reference TRBV7-2 and TRBJ1-2 provide the parts outside the CDR3, is GAGVSQSPSNKVTEKGKDVELRCDPISGHTALYWYRQSLGQGLEFLIYFQGNSAPDKSGLPSDRFSAERTGGSVSTLTIQRTQQEDSAVYLCASSLGQPLYGYTFGSGTRLTVV.

This clone appeared once. The CDR3 coding sequence is TGTGCCAGCAGTTACCTAATAGCGGGAACGTCCTACGAGCAGTACTTC. This translates into CASSYLIAGTSYEQYF. V and J are TRBV6-6 and TRBJ2-7; the match to TRBD2 covers 8 bases. The CDR3 consists of 16 residues. V dropped 2 bases and J dropped 1; count of bases not matched to a gene: 7. The germline V gene has CDR1 MNHNY and CDR2 SVGAGI (reference sequence).

The chain links TRBV21-1 to TRBJ2-7. TRBV21-1 constitutes a pseudogene. The CDR3 spans 11 residues. The CDR3 reads CASSKGDEQYF. The CDR3 DNA reads as TGTGCCAGCAGCAAAGGGGACGAGCAGTACTTC.

The rearrangement uses TRBV2 and TRBJ2-5, with D maybe TRBD1 (6 bases). The germline V and J ends were trimmed by 4 bases and 4 bases, with 25 bases remaining between them. The CDR3 sequence is 18 residues long. Germline loops: CDR1 SNHLY, CDR2 FYNNEI. The CDR3 loop is CASSGGGVPGHLLETQYF. Written as DNA, the CDR3 is TGTGCCAGCAGTGGCGGTGGTGTACCGGGACACCTTCTAGAGACCCAGTACTTC.

This chain uses TRBV6-5 with TRBJ2-2, with 10 bases matching TRBD1. CDR3 length equals 14 residues. The junction had 8 bases not matched to a gene; V was cut back by 6 bases and J by 10 bases. CDR1 is MNHEY and CDR2 is SVGAGI in the germline V gene. In DNA, the CDR3 is TGTGCCAGCAGCCCCGACAGGGGGCAAGTGGAGCTGTTTTTT. Protein product: CASSPDRGQVELFF.

The gene calls are TRBV4-1 and TRBJ2-1, with D tentatively TRBD2 (5 bases). V was shortened by 1 base and J by 5 bases, with 12 bases between the two germline ends. CDR1 is MGHRA, CDR2 YSYEKL, per germline. CDR3 length: 15 amino acids. CDR3 coding DNA: TGCGCCAGCAGCCAAGGCAGGACTTCGGACAATGAGCAGTTCTTC. It translates to CASSQGRTSDNEQFF.

The chain employs TRBV5-1 and TRBJ1-2; D is ambiguous. This CDR3 region has 14 residues. Per germline, CDR1 SGHRS and CDR2 YFSETQ. The V end was cut by 4 bases, the J end by 6 bases, with 16 bases between. The CDR3 loop reads CASSNTRGHDGYTF. The CDR3 DNA reads as TGCGCCAGCAGCAACACCCGTGGGCACGATGGCTACACCTTC.

The chain combines TRBV10-3 with TRBJ2-1; 11 bases agree with TRBD2. The V gene end was trimmed by 3 bases and the J gene end by 5 bases; junction bases not matched to a gene: 3. The CDR3 covers 15 residues. The germline V gene has CDR1 ENHRY and CDR2 SYGVKD. The CDR3 sequence: CAISDTSGSHNEQFF. The CDR3 nucleotides read TGTGCCATCAGTGATACTAGCGGGAGCCACAATGAGCAGTTCTTC.

The genes are TRBV11-3 and TRBJ2-1, with a possible D match to TRBD2 (5 bases). This CDR3 comprises 13 residues. Germline CDR1 and CDR2: SGHNT and YENEEA. The V and J ends lost 5 bases and 9 bases respectively, with 14 bases between them. The CDR3 bases are TGTGCCAGCAGCCTCACTCGCGAGGGTGAGCAGTTCTTC. This gives the protein CASSLTREGEQFF.

A few counts support this clone. The genes are TRBV15 and TRBJ2-1; a possible D gene is TRBD2 (6 bases). Looked up from germline, CDR1 is LNHNV and CDR2 is YYDKDF (reference sequence). V was pared by 5 bases and J by 0 bases, with 14 bases between. This CDR3 contains 16 residues. CDR3 in amino acids: CATSGGVADSYNEQFF. As DNA, the CDR3 is TGTGCCACCAGCGGAGGGGTAGCGGACTCCTACAATGAGCAGTTCTTC.

The rearrangement joins TRBV18 to TRBJ2-1, with TRBD2 identical over 8 bases. V trimming: 2 bases; J trimming: 8 bases; junction bases outside the gene matches: 5. The CDR3 has 14 amino acids. In germline, CDR1 is KGHSH, CDR2 LQKENI. The CDR3 DNA follows: TGTGCCAGCTCACCAACACTAGCGGCCGATGAGCAGTTCTTC. Its protein is CASSPTLAADEQFF.

V usage is TRBV27 and J usage is TRBJ1-2; perhaps TRBD1 as D (6 bases). Trimming shortened V by 5 bases and J by 2 bases, and 9 bases separated the two germline ends. Per germline, CDR1 MNHEY and CDR2 SMNVEV (reference sequence). The CDR3 totals 13 residues. This chain's CDR3 is CASSQGINYGYTF. In DNA form, the CDR3 reads TGTGCCAGCAGTCAGGGGATCAACTATGGCTACACCTTC.

This clone was seen a few times. This chain connects TRBV29-1 to TRBJ1-5; 9 positions match TRBD1. Germline CDR1 and CDR2: SQVTM and ANQGSEA. This CDR3 has 13 residues. J lost 11 bases, V lost 6 bases, and 11 bases had no gene match. DNA for the CDR3: TGCAGCGTGGGCGGGACAGGGCGAGGTACCCAGCATTTT. This sequence encodes CSVGGTGRGTQHF.

This clone was seen repeatedly, ten times or more. This specimen includes other DNA sequences encoding the same CDR3. The genes are TRBV11-2 and TRBJ2-1; 9 bases map to TRBD2. Germline V lookup: CDR1 SGHAT, CDR2 FQNNGV. V was pared by 0 bases and J by 8 bases, with 11 bases of the junction left unmatched. The CDR3 covers 17 residues. The CDR3 spells CASSLDRTSVFVDEQFF. The CDR3 DNA is TGTGCCAGCAGCTTAGACAGGACTAGCGTGTTTGTAGATGAGCAGTTCTTC.

Concerning this clone itself: A read error may explain this, as a much larger clone is one base away. The rearrangement joins TRBV10-3 to TRBJ1-5; D remains ambiguous. Germline loops: CDR1 ENHRY, CDR2 SYGVKD. The V and J ends lost 6 bases and 2 bases respectively, with 14 bases between them. CDR3 length: 15 amino acids. The CDR3, as DNA: TGTGCCATCAGAGAGGGCGGCGGGGGCAATCAGCCCCAGCATTTT. Translated: CAIREGGGGNQPQHF.

This rearrangement joins TRBV19 to TRBJ2-7, with TRBD2 matching 11 bases. Germline CDR1 LNHDA, CDR2 SQIVND (reference sequence). V lost 6 bases and J lost 2; bases outside the gene matches: 6. This CDR3 is 15 amino acids long. The CDR3 sequence: CASSITSGSPYEQYF. The CDR3 DNA follows: TGTGCCAGTAGCATAACTAGCGGGAGTCCCTACGAGCAGTACTTC.

V is TRBV12-5 and J is TRBJ2-7, with 9 bases that match TRBD1. CDR1 is LGHNT, CDR2 FRNRAP, per germline. The CDR3 contains 14 residues. After removal of 7 bases from V and 6 bases from J, the junction contained 10 bases not matched to a gene. As DNA, the CDR3 is TGTGCTAGTGACCACCCGACAGGGGGGGGCGAGCAGTACTTC. Encoded protein: CASDHPTGGGEQYF.

The rearrangement uses TRBV7-3 and TRBJ2-1; D is unresolved. The V gene lost 3 bases and the J gene lost 5 bases, with 8 bases spanning the gap. Germline assignment: CDR1 SGHTA and CDR2 FQGTGA. The CDR3 is made up of 13 amino acids. The CDR3 DNA reads TGTGCCAGCAGCTTTGGACCGAACAATGAGCAGTTCTTC. Translating it yields CASSFGPNNEQFF. Complete variable domain (other parts from reference TRBV7-3 and TRBJ2-1): GAGVSQTPSNKVTEKGKYVELRCDPISGHTALYWYRQSLGQGPEFLIYFQGTGAADDSGLPNDRFFAVRPEGSVSTLKIQRTERGDSAVYLCASSFGPNNEQFFGPGTRLTVL.

This clone was observed a handful of times. CDR3 protein: CASSSTGLPTSGRNEQFF. CDR3 in DNA: TGTGCCAGCAGTTCTACGGGACTTCCTACTAGCGGGAGAAATGAGCAGTTCTTC. V gene TRBV27 combines with J gene TRBJ2-1, with TRBD2 identical over 11 bases. The CDR3 has 18 amino acids. The germline V gene encodes CDR1 MNHEY and CDR2 SMNVEV (reference sequence). The ends lost 4 bases at V and 7 bases at J; junction bases unmatched: 15.

This sequence joins TRBV27 and TRBJ2-7; D perhaps matches TRBD2 (7 bases). The V gene's germline CDR1 is MNHEY and CDR2 SMNVEV (reference sequence). V lost 11 bases to trimming and J lost 0 bases, with 20 bases between them. CDR3 size: 15 residues. For the CDR3, the DNA is TGTGCCGCTAGACAGGAGGCGGGAGCCTCCTACGAGCAGTACTTC. This translates into CAARQEAGASYEQYF.

This clone was observed at least ten times. V gene TRBV19 combines with J gene TRBJ2-7, with 7 bases lining up with TRBD2. Per germline, CDR1 LNHDA and CDR2 SQIVND (reference sequence). V gave up 4 bases and J gave up 4 bases; unmatched junction bases: 7. CDR3 length: 14 residues. CDR3 sequence reads: CASSNPGLQYEQYF. The CDR3 DNA sequence: TGTGCCAGTAGTAATCCGGGACTACAATACGAGCAGTACTTC. Based on the CDR3 plus reference TRBV19 and TRBJ2-7, the full variable domain is DGGITQSPKYLFRKEGQNVTLSCEQNLNHDAMYWYRQDPGQGLRLIYYSQIVNDFQKGDIAEGYSVSREKKESFPLTVTSAQKNPTAFYLCASSNPGLQYEQYFGPGTRLTVT.

The chain has TRBV9 and TRBJ2-1; TRBD2 is a possible D gene (7 bases). Between the trimmed V and J ends, which lost 0 bases and 6 bases, there was a span of 22 bases. Germline V lookup: CDR1 SGDLS, CDR2 YYNGEE. The CDR3 spans 18 residues. The chain's CDR3 is CASSVATGAGGSFNEQFF. The CDR3 DNA is TGTGCCAGCAGCGTAGCTACGGGGGCGGGCGGGAGTTTCAATGAGCAGTTCTTC.

This rearrangement joins TRBV7-2 to TRBJ2-1; 11 bases match TRBD1. The junction had 7 bases not matched to a gene; V was cut back by 5 bases and J by 7 bases. The CDR3 is 15 residues long. From germline, CDR1 is SGHTA and CDR2 FQGNSA. The CDR3, as DNA: TGTGCCAGCAGCGTCGGACAGGGGGCGGTGAATGAGCAGTTCTTC. Protein product: CASSVGQGAVNEQFF.

Remarks on this clone: Distinct nucleotide sequences in the sample also encode this CDR3. The chain combines TRBV18 with TRBJ1-5, with D perhaps TRBD1 (6 bases). The CDR3 contains 14 residues. Germline loops: CDR1 KGHSH, CDR2 LQKENI. The V gene lost 1 base and the J gene lost 5 bases, with 9 bases spanning the gap. The CDR3 bases are TGTGCCAGCTCACCACGAGGGGGGGATCAGCCCCAGCATTTT. Protein product: CASSPRGGDQPQHF.

This clone was counted a few times. J is TRBJ1-1 and V is TRBV6-5; 10 bases are shared with TRBD1. There are 13 residues in the CDR3. The germline gives CDR1 MNHEY, CDR2 SVGAGI. The V segment lost 6 bases and the J segment 5 bases; nucleotides outside the gene matches: 3. CDR3 residues: CASRGQGWTEAFF. DNA of the CDR3: TGTGCCAGCAGGGGACAGGGGTGGACTGAAGCTTTCTTT.

V is TRBV28 and J is TRBJ1-1, with D tentatively TRBD1 (5 bases). CDR1 MDHEN and CDR2 SYDVKM come from the germline V gene. Trimming removed 7 bases from V and 3 bases from J, with 18 bases in between. This CDR3 spans 15 amino acids. The CDR3 spells CASTVGGAQDTEAFF. CDR3 in DNA: TGTGCCAGCACGGTGGGCGGGGCGCAGGACACTGAAGCTTTCTTT.

Concerning this clone: This sequence may be a read error, since a much larger clone differs from it by one base. Other DNA sequences from this sample encode an identical CDR3 as well. The chain links TRBV30 to TRBJ1-1, with D tentatively TRBD1 (5 bases). V was cut by 2 bases and J by 5 bases, with 12 bases left in between. The CDR3 covers 13 residues. Looked up from germline, CDR1 is GTSNPN and CDR2 is SVGIG (reference sequence). CDR3 sequence: CAWSIDSVTEAFF. DNA for the CDR3: TGTGCCTGGAGTATAGACAGTGTGACTGAAGCTTTCTTT.

The chain couples TRBV5-1 to TRBJ2-5; TRBD2 aligns across 13 bases. Per germline, CDR1 SGHRS and CDR2 YFSETQ. Trimming at V came to 4 bases and at J to 4 bases, leaving 10 bases not matched to a gene. The CDR3 runs to 17 residues. CDR3 coding DNA: TGCGCCAGCAGCGCCGGACTAGCGGGAGATGTCCCAGAGACCCAGTACTTC. Translation: CASSAGLAGDVPETQYF.